These 32 T cell receptor beta chains were sequenced from one sample in a study of cytomegalovirus exposure and HLA in healthy donors. PCR was performed using 60 Vbeta and 13 Jbeta primers. Libraries were prepared by immunoSEQ multiplex PCR; TCRdb keeps only in-frame clonotypes and omits some of them. The table records under 200,000 clones, about 68% of them present only once. The sequencing input was PBMCs. The source of these receptors is a female donor in good health and CMV-seronegative.

The V gene is TRBV29-1, the J gene TRBJ1-4; D uncertain. V dropped 5 bases and J dropped 4 bases, with 11 bases sitting between them. The CDR3 spans 13 residues. CDR1 SQVTM and CDR2 ANQGSEA come from the germline V gene. The CDR3 DNA sequence: TGCAGCGTTTTGCTCAGGTTTAATGAAAAACTGTTTTTT. This codes for CSVLLRFNEKLFF.

This clone was observed a single time. The chain employs TRBV9 and TRBJ2-7; D uncertain. Germline V gene data show CDR1 as SGDLS and CDR2 as YYNGEE. V shed 5 bases and J shed 5 bases, with 14 bases lying between them. The CDR3 is 13 residues long. CDR3 coding DNA: TGTGCCAGCAGTGGCGTACCGGGTGACGAGCAGTACTTC. Translating gives CASSGVPGDEQYF.

The chain joins TRBV6-5 to TRBJ2-1; perhaps TRBD2 as D (5 bases). The CDR3 totals 13 residues. Trimming took 6 bases from V and 11 from J, leaving 17 bases between them. Per the germline V gene, CDR1 is MNHEY and CDR2 is SVGAGI. In DNA form, the CDR3 reads TGTGCCAGCAGCCACCCCAGCACTAGGAAGCAGTTCTTC. Amino acid sequence: CASSHPSTRKQFF.

This clone came up a few times. V gene TRBV6-1 combines with J gene TRBJ2-7; 7 bases are a match to TRBD1. Germline V gene data show CDR1 as MNHNS and CDR2 as SASEGT. The CDR3 contains 16 residues. V was pared by 4 bases and J by 2 bases, with 11 bases of the junction left unmatched. CDR3 region: CASSGAGAQGAYEQYF. For the CDR3, the DNA is TGTGCCAGCAGTGGGGCAGGGGCGCAGGGGGCCTACGAGCAGTACTTC.

The chain couples TRBV9 to TRBJ1-6; 7 positions match TRBD1. CDR3 length: 14 amino acids. The V and J ends lost 4 bases and 7 bases, in that order; junction bases with no gene match: 5. Germline CDR1 is SGDLS and CDR2 is YYNGEE. The DNA of the CDR3 is TGTGCCAGCAGCACGGGACAGTCGAATTCACCCCTCCACTTT. This encodes CASSTGQSNSPLHF.

CDR3 sequence: CASSVGQGSQPQHF. CDR3 sequence (DNA): TGTGCCAGCAGTGTAGGGCAGGGGTCCCAGCCCCAGCATTTT. The chain employs TRBV6-1 and TRBJ1-5; tentatively, D is TRBD1 (6 bases). Germline V gene data show CDR1 as MNHNS and CDR2 as SASEGT. V lost 4 bases to trimming and J lost 7 bases, with 14 bases between them. The CDR3 is made up of 14 amino acids.

The rearrangement uses TRBV27 and TRBJ1-2; TRBD1 might be the D (6 bases). Germline lookup yields CDR1 MNHEY and CDR2 SMNVEV (reference sequence). V lost 3 bases and J lost 5, with 10 bases in between. The CDR3 consists of 13 residues. The CDR3 DNA reads TGTGCCAGCAGTTTCGGCAGGGGTTATGGCTACACCTTC. It is translated as CASSFGRGYGYTF.

The chain links TRBV28 to TRBJ1-2; D unclear. Germline CDR1 and CDR2: MDHEN and SYDVKM. CDR3 length: 14 residues. Between the trimmed V and J ends, which lost 6 bases and 8 bases, there was a span of 19 bases. The CDR3 bases are TGTGCCAGCAGCCCCGGACTTGTAGTGGAGGGCTACACCTTC. The encoded protein is CASSPGLVVEGYTF.

The chain employs TRBV7-8 and TRBJ2-1, with 9 bases lining up with TRBD1. V trimming: 6 bases; J trimming: 7 bases; junction bases outside the gene matches: 7. The CDR3 has 14 residues. Germline lookup yields CDR1 SGHVS and CDR2 FQNEAQ. CDR3 sequence: CASSPPGTGNEQFF. The CDR3 DNA reads as TGTGCCAGCAGTCCCCCCGGGACAGGGAATGAGCAGTTCTTC.

V and J are TRBV27 and TRBJ1-2; 7 bases agree with TRBD1. Germline CDR1 is MNHEY and CDR2 is SMNVEV (reference sequence). J lost 8 bases, V lost 5 bases, and 8 bases had no gene match. CDR3 size: 13 residues. DNA for the CDR3: TGTGCCAGCAGTCTACAGGGGATAGACGGCTACACCTTC. It translates to CASSLQGIDGYTF.

This clone was seen just once. CDR3: CASSVRQRHTQETQYF. CDR3 nucleotide sequence: TGTGCCAGCAGCGTACGACAGAGACACACTCAAGAGACCCAGTACTTC. The V call is TRBV11-2, the J call TRBJ2-5; TRBD1 might be the D (5 bases). This CDR3 is 16 amino acids long. Between the trimmed V and J ends, which lost 5 bases and 2 bases, there was a span of 18 bases. The germline V gene has CDR1 SGHAT and CDR2 FQNNGV.

This clone has a single count. The chain joins TRBV7-2 to TRBJ1-4; D gene ambiguous. Looked up from germline, CDR1 is SGHTA and CDR2 is FQGNSA. V was cut by 5 bases and J by 3 bases, with 13 bases left in between. The CDR3 has 15 residues. The CDR3 coding sequence is TGTGCCAGCAGCCGAGGCCCCGCTGCTAATGAAAAACTGTTTTTT. Protein sequence: CASSRGPAANEKLFF. The variable domain in full, completed from reference TRBV7-2 and TRBJ1-4, reads GAGVSQSPSNKVTEKGKDVELRCDPISGHTALYWYRQSLGQGLEFLIYFQGNSAPDKSGLPSDRFSAERTGGSVSTLTIQRTQQEDSAVYLCASSRGPAANEKLFFGSGTQLSVL.

The rearrangement links TRBV19 to TRBJ1-6; D may be TRBD1 (6 bases). Germline CDR1 reads LNHDA; CDR2 reads SQIVND (reference sequence). Trimming removed 5 bases from V and 9 bases from J, with 14 bases in between. The CDR3 length is 14 residues. The CDR3 nucleotides are TGTGCCAGTAGTTCACAGACAGGTGGTTCACCCCTCCACTTT. Amino acids: CASSSQTGGSPLHF.

This clone appeared a single time. The V call is TRBV4-2, the J call TRBJ1-6; TRBD1 aligns across 8 bases. Germline V gives CDR1 LGHNA, CDR2 YNFKEQ. This CDR3 spans 15 amino acids. Losses at the gene ends were 1 base for V and 8 bases for J; bases not matched to a gene: 4. CDR3 sequence reads: CASSQADRGHSPLHF. CDR3 coding DNA: TGTGCCAGCAGCCAAGCAGACAGGGGACATTCACCCCTCCACTTT.

This clone was detected a few times. V gene TRBV4-2 combines with J gene TRBJ2-3, with 11 bases fitting TRBD2. This CDR3 has 14 amino acids. Germline V gene sequence: CDR1 LGHNA, CDR2 YNFKEQ. The junction had 3 bases not matched to a gene; V was cut back by 5 bases and J by 5 bases. CDR3 coding DNA: TGTGCCAGCAGCACTAGCGGGGGAGTAGATACGCAGTATTTT. Amino acid sequence: CASSTSGGVDTQYF.

This clone was recorded only once. V and J are TRBV5-1 and TRBJ2-1, with 13 bases lining up with TRBD2. Germline V gene data show CDR1 as SGHRS and CDR2 as YFSETQ. This CDR3 is built from 15 residues. With V trimmed by 3 bases and J by 8 bases, 5 bases remained unmatched. In DNA, the CDR3 is TGCGCCAGCAGCTACGGACTAGCGGGAGTAGATGAGCAGTTCTTC. This translates into CASSYGLAGVDEQFF.

This clone turned up a few times. The V and J genes are TRBV6-5 and TRBJ1-5; D gene ambiguous. The germline V gene encodes CDR1 MNHEY and CDR2 SVGAGI. Trimming shortened V by 8 bases and J by 0 bases, and 14 bases separated the two germline ends. CDR3 size: 15 residues. Here the CDR3 DNA reads TGTGCCAGCCGACCCACGACACATAGCAATCAGCCCCAGCATTTT. Amino acids: CASRPTTHSNQPQHF.

This chain connects TRBV30 to TRBJ2-3; TRBD1 is a possible D gene (5 bases). Trimming removed 5 bases at V and 0 bases at J, with 12 bases between. Germline V gene data show CDR1 as GTSNPN and CDR2 as SVGIG (reference sequence). There are 14 residues in the CDR3. CDR3 sequence: CAWVGPGSTDTQYF. CDR3 coding DNA: TGTGCCTGGGTGGGGCCTGGAAGCACAGATACGCAGTATTTT.

The chain uses TRBV7-6 and TRBJ2-1, with 10 positions matching TRBD2. The V and J ends lost 3 bases and 6 bases, in that order; junction bases with no gene match: 2. This CDR3 contains 14 residues. Germline loops: CDR1 SGHVS, CDR2 FNYEAQ. This CDR3 is CASSLGLAFNEQFF. In DNA form, the CDR3 reads TGTGCCAGCAGCTTGGGACTAGCGTTCAATGAGCAGTTCTTC.

This clone was picked up a small number of times. The CDR3, as DNA: TGTGCCAGCAGCTTGCCGGGTTCTTTAGCCAAAAACATTCAGTACTTC. Its protein product is CASSLPGSLAKNIQYF. The chain links TRBV5-8 to TRBJ2-4, with D unresolved. The germline V gene has CDR1 SGHTS and CDR2 YDEGEE. This CDR3 spans 16 amino acids. Trimming pared 1 base from V and 0 bases from J, leaving 11 bases between.

The chain is built from TRBV29-1 and TRBJ2-7; TRBD2 matches at 12 bases. Germline CDR1 is SQVTM and CDR2 is ANQGSEA. V shed 8 bases, J shed 0 bases, and the junction held 5 bases outside the gene matches. CDR3 length: 14 residues. CDR3 region: CSIQGLAGSYEQYF. CDR3 coding DNA: TGCAGCATCCAGGGACTAGCGGGCTCCTACGAGCAGTACTTC.

The gene calls are TRBV5-8 and TRBJ2-1; 13 bases are a match to TRBD2. Germline lookup yields CDR1 SGHTS and CDR2 YDEGEE. V was pared by 4 bases and J by 3 bases, with 10 bases of the junction left unmatched. The CDR3 is made up of 18 amino acids. The CDR3 DNA is TGTGCCAGCAGCACACCAGCGACTAGCGGGAGGTTCTACAATGAGCAGTTCTTC. Translation: CASSTPATSGRFYNEQFF.

This clone was seen once. The rearrangement joins TRBV19 to TRBJ1-2, with TRBD1 matching over 9 bases. Germline V CDR1 and CDR2: LNHDA, SQIVND (reference sequence). The CDR3 is 13 residues long. Trimming at V came to 5 bases and at J to 8 bases, leaving 6 bases not matched to a gene. The CDR3 is CASSPRDRDGYTF. CDR3 DNA sequence: TGTGCCAGTAGTCCCAGGGACAGGGACGGCTACACCTTC.

J is TRBJ2-2 and V is TRBV4-1; 11 positions match TRBD1. V gave up 3 bases and J gave up 4 bases; unmatched junction bases: 7. The CDR3 is made up of 17 amino acids. In germline, CDR1 is MGHRA, CDR2 YSYEKL. The CDR3 reads CASSQEGQGGSTGELFF. The CDR3 nucleotides are TGCGCCAGCAGCCAGGAGGGACAGGGGGGGAGCACCGGGGAGCTGTTTTTT.

The chain carries TRBV7-2 and TRBJ2-6; D unclear. The CDR3 sequence is 16 residues long. The germline gives CDR1 SGHTA, CDR2 FQGNSA. Trimming pared 1 base from V and 0 bases from J, leaving 7 bases between. The CDR3: CASSLGGTSGANVLTF. CDR3 bases: TGTGCCAGCAGCTTAGGCGGCACCTCTGGGGCCAACGTCCTGACTTTC.

Only a few counts were recorded for this clone. V is TRBV6-5 and J is TRBJ2-3; D is unresolved. Trimming removed 6 bases at V and 1 base at J, with 8 bases between. CDR3 length: 13 residues. Per germline, CDR1 MNHEY and CDR2 SVGAGI. In DNA, the CDR3 is TGTGCCAGCAGGCGACAAGGCACAGATACGCAGTATTTT. It codes for CASRRQGTDTQYF.

The chain is built from TRBV5-1 and TRBJ2-3; D might be TRBD1 (6 bases). Per the germline V gene, CDR1 is SGHRS and CDR2 is YFSETQ. Trimming removed 4 bases at V and 4 bases at J, with 13 bases between. This CDR3 has 14 amino acids. As DNA, the CDR3 is TGCGCCAGCAGCCTCGGACAGCAGCCAGATACGCAGTATTTT. This codes for CASSLGQQPDTQYF.

The genes are TRBV27 and TRBJ1-3; the D is unclear. Looked up from germline, CDR1 is MNHEY and CDR2 is SMNVEV (reference sequence). The CDR3 totals 14 residues. The V and J ends lost 3 bases and 0 bases respectively, with 6 bases between them. CDR3 region: CASSLSHSGNTIYF. As DNA, the CDR3 is TGTGCCAGCAGTTTGTCCCACTCTGGAAACACCATATATTTT.

This chain connects TRBV5-5 to TRBJ2-2; 11 nucleotides line up with TRBD1. Germline CDR1 reads SGHKS; CDR2 reads YYEKEE (reference sequence). Trimming at V came to 3 bases and at J to 7 bases, leaving 5 bases not matched to a gene. The CDR3 loop spans 15 amino acids. CDR3: CASSYGQGAGGELFF. The CDR3 bases are TGTGCCAGCAGCTACGGACAGGGGGCAGGCGGGGAGCTGTTTTTT. The whole variable domain, remainder taken from reference TRBV5-5 and TRBJ2-2, is DAGVTQSPTHLIKTRGQQVTLRCSPISGHKSVSWYQQVLGQGPQFIFQYYEKEERGRGNFPDRFSARQFPNYSSELNVNALLLGDSALYLCASSYGQGAGGELFFGEGSRLTVL.

Written as DNA, the CDR3 is TGCAGCCCGGACGGTCTAGGGGACGAGCAGTACTTC. It is translated as CSPDGLGDEQYF. The J gene is TRBJ2-7, the V gene TRBV29-1; D might be TRBD1 (5 bases). Looked up from germline, CDR1 is SQVTM and CDR2 is ANQGSEA. The CDR3 has 12 amino acids. Trimming removed 8 bases at V and 5 bases at J, with 16 bases between.

V and J are TRBV7-9 and TRBJ2-7; TRBD2 agrees at 15 bases. Germline CDR1 is SEHNR and CDR2 is FQNEAQ (reference sequence). The length of the CDR3 is 15 residues. Trimming removed 4 bases from V and 5 bases from J; junction bases left unmatched: 3. The CDR3 DNA follows: TGTGCCAGCAGCTCGGGACTAGCGGGAGGTCACGAGCAGTACTTC. Translating it yields CASSSGLAGGHEQYF.

This sequence joins TRBV5-6 and TRBJ1-5; D perhaps matches TRBD1 (5 bases). With 3 bases removed from V and 4 bases from J, the gap between germline ends came to 11 bases. Per the germline V gene, CDR1 is SGHDT and CDR2 is YYEEEE. This CDR3 region has 14 residues. CDR3 DNA sequence: TGTGCCAGCAGCTATGGGGCCGTTAATCAGCCCCAGCATTTT. It specifies CASSYGAVNQPQHF.